This T cell receptor (beta chain) is from a study of identical twins. Whole-study results and caveats: For out-of-frame beta sequences, excess twin sharing was weaker. Shared out-of-frame alpha sequences (those common to twins) showed excess low generation probability. For zero-insertion analyses, partial confounding could come from invariant MAIT and iNKT cells.

The CDR3 is made up of 13 amino acids. Germline CDR1 is DFQATT and CDR2 is SNEGSKA (reference sequence). The V end was cut by 1 base, the J end by 7 bases, with 11 bases between. This clonotype was recorded once. Its cognate antigen is unknown. Via MiXCR, TCRdb re-called the 5' RACE reads, giving one row per CDR3 protein. Seen here are approximately 530,000 distinct CDR3 sequences, about a fifth observed once, and the top ten hold around 0.48%. These data also featured in a second study, about yellow fever vaccine responses in identical twins.

The specimen was CD4+ T cells sorted from blood. This sequence joins TRBV20-1 and TRBJ2-4, with a tentative D call TRBD1 (5 bases). The sequence was collected from a woman between 18 and 30 years old in good health. The CDR3 loop is CSARGSGPNIQYF. In DNA, the CDR3 is TGCAGTGCTAGAGGTTCAGGGCCCAACATTCAGTACTTC.